Below, one T cell receptor (beta chain) is given with its context. Germline V gives CDR1 SGDLS, CDR2 YYNGEE. Deletions cut 0 bases from V and 5 bases from J, with 11 bases between. The CDR3 extends over 15 amino acids. Survey-level immunoSEQ sequencing profiled the TCR beta repertoire. TCRdb keeps only in-frame clones here, not all; method: immunoSEQ multiplex PCR. This sample has 55,000 to 70,000 clones; just under 95% occur once, and the top ten carry around 4.6%. The gene calls are TRBV9 and TRBJ2-2; D tentatively reads TRBD1 or TRBD2 (5 bases each). Sequenced sample: PBMCs. The source is a man aged 40-55 years with rheumatoid arthritis. This chain's CDR3 is CASSVAGAATGELFF. For the CDR3, the DNA is TGTGCCAGCAGCGTAGCCGGGGCGGCGACCGGGGAGCTGTTTTTT.